This T cell receptor (beta chain) was identified in a study of blood T cell repertoires in COVID-19. This CDR3 has 13 residues. Between the trimmed V and J ends, which lost 3 bases and 6 bases, there was a span of 11 bases. Germline CDR1 reads SGHRS; CDR2 reads YFSETQ. The assay was immunoSEQ multiplex PCR, and TCRdb's table has in-frame clones only and misses some. Here the sample spans about 200,000 clones, 80% to 90% being singletons. The material sequenced was peripheral blood. The chain employs TRBV5-1 and TRBJ2-3, with D possibly matching TRBD2 (5 bases). The clonotype was recovered from a human donor with active or convalescent COVID-19. The donor label of this sample is uncertain. DNA of the CDR3: TGCGCCAGCAGCTGGGCGCGGGCGGATACGCAGTATTTT. Protein: CASSWARADTQYF.